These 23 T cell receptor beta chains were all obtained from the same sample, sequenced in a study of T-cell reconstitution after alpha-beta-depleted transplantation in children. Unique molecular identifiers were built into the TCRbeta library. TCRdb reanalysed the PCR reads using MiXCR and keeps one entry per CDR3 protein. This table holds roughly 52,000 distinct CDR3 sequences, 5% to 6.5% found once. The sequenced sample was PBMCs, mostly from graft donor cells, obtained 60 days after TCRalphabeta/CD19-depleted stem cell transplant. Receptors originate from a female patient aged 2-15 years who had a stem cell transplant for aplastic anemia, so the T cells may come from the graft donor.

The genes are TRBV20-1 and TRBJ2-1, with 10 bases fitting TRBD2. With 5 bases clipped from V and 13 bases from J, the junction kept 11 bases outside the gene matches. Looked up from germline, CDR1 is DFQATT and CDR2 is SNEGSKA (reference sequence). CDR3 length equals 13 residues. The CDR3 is CSAPPVTSGIQFF. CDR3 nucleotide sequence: TGCAGTGCTCCTCCGGTTACTAGCGGGATACAGTTCTTC.

The CDR3 is CASSKGGGANVLTF. CDR3 nucleotide sequence: TGTGCCAGTAGTAAAGGGGGTGGGGCCAACGTCCTGACTTTC. This chain uses TRBV19 with TRBJ2-6; D possibly corresponds to TRBD1 (6 bases). Between the trimmed V and J ends, which lost 4 bases and 3 bases, there was a span of 7 bases. The germline CDR1 and CDR2 sequences are LNHDA and SQIVND (reference sequence). This CDR3 contains 14 residues.

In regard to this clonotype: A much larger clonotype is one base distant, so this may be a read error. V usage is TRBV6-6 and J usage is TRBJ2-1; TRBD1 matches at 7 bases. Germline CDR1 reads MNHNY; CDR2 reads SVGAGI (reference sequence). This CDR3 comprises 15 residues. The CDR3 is CASSKQGSFYHEQFF. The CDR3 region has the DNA TGTGCCAGCAGCAAACAGGGGTCCTTCTACCATGAGCAGTTCTTC.

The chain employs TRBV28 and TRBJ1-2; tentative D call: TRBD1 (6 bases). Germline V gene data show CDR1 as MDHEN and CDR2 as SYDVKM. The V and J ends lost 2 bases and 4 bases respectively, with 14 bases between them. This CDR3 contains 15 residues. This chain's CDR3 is CASSLGVKGGYGYTF. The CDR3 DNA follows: TGTGCCAGCAGTTTAGGGGTAAAAGGGGGCTATGGCTACACCTTC.

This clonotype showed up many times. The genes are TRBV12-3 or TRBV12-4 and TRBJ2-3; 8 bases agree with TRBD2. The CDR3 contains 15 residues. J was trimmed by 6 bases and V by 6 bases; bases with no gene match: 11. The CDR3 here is CASSHRGLAGDTQYF. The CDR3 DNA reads TGTGCCAGCAGCCACCGTGGACTAGCAGGGGATACGCAGTATTTT.

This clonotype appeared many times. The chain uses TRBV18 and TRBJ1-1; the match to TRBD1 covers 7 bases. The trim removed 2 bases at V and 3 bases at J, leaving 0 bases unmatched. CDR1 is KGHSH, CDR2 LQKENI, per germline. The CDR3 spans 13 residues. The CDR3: CASSPTGDTEAFF. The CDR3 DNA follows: TGTGCCAGCTCACCAACAGGGGACACTGAAGCTTTCTTT.

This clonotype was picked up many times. This CDR3 reads CAISEDKRGTTDTQYF. The CDR3 nucleotides are TGTGCCATCAGTGAAGATAAGCGGGGGACCACAGATACGCAGTATTTT. This chain links TRBV10-3 with TRBJ2-3; 8 bases align to TRBD2. With V trimmed by 3 bases and J by 2 bases, 7 bases remained unmatched. There are 16 residues in the CDR3. CDR1 and CDR2 (germline): ENHRY, SYGVKD.

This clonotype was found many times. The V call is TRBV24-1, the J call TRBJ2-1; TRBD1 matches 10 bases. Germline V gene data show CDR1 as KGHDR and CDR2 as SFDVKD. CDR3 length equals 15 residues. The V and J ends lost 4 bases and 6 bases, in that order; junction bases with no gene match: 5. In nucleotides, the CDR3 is TGTGCCACCAGTGAGGGGGGGACAGGGGTCAATGAGCAGTTCTTC. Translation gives CATSEGGTGVNEQFF.

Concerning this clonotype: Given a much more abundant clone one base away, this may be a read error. This CDR3 is CASSQVRGPADTEYF. In DNA form, the CDR3 reads TGTGCCAGCAGCCAAGTCAGGGGACCCGCAGATACGGAGTATTTT. V usage is TRBV3-1 and J usage is TRBJ2-3, with D perhaps matching TRBD1 (6 bases). In germline, CDR1 is LGHDT, CDR2 YNNKEL (reference sequence). This CDR3 has 15 amino acids.

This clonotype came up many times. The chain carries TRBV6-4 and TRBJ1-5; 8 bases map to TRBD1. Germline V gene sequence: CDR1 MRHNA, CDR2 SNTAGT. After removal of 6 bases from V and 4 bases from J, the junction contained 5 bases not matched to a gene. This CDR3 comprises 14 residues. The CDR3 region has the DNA TGTGCCAGCAGGGGACAGGCTCAAAATCAGCCCCAGCATTTT. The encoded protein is CASRGQAQNQPQHF.

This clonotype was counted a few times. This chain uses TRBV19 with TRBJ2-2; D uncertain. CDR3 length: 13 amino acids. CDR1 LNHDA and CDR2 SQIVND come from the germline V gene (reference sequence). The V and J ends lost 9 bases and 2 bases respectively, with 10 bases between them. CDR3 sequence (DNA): TGTGCCAGCCAATCAGTTAACACCGGGGAGCTGTTTTTT. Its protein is CASQSVNTGELFF. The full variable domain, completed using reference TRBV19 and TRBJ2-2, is DGGITQSPKYLFRKEGQNVTLSCEQNLNHDAMYWYRQDPGQGLRLIYYSQIVNDFQKGDIAEGYSVSREKKESFPLTVTSAQKNPTAFYLCASQSVNTGELFFGEGSRLTVL.

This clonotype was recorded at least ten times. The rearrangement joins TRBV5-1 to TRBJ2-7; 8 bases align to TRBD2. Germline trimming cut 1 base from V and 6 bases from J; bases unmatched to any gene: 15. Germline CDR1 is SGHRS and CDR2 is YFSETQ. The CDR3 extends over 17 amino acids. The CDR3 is CASSLSPWGAGVSEQYF. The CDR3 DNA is TGCGCCAGCAGCTTGTCCCCTTGGGGAGCGGGAGTATCCGAGCAGTACTTC.

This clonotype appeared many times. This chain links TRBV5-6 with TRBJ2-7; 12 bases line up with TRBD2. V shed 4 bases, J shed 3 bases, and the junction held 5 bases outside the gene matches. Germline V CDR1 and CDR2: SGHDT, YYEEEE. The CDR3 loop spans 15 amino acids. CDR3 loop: CASSGGTSGRYEQYF. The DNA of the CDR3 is TGTGCCAGCAGCGGGGGGACTAGCGGGCGCTACGAGCAGTACTTC.

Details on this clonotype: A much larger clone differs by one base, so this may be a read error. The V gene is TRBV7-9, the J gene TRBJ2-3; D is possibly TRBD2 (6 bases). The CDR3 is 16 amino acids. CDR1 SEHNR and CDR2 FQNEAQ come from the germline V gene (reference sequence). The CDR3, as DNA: TGTGCCAGCAGCCAAAGCCCAGGAGGGCACACAGATATGCAGTATTTT. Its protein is CASSQSPGGHTDMQYF. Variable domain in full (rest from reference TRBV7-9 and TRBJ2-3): DTGVSQNPRHKITKRGQNVTFRCDPISEHNRLYWYRQTLGQGPEFLTYFQNEAQLEKSRLLSDRFSAERPKGSFSTLEIQRTEQGDSAMYLCASSQSPGGHTDMQYFGPGTRLTVL.

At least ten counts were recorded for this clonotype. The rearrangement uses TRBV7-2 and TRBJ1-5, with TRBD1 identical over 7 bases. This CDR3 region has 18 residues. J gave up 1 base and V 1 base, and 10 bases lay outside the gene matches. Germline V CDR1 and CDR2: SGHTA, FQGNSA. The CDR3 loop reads CASSLDGRGLVSNQPQHF. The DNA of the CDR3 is TGTGCCAGCAGCTTAGACGGAAGGGGGCTGGTGAGCAATCAGCCCCAGCATTTT.

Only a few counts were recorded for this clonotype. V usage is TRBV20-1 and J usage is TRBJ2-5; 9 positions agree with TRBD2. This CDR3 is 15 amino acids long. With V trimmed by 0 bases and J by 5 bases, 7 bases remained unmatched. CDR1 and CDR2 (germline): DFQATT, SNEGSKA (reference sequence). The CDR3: CSARDSGSGRETQYF. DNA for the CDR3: TGCAGTGCTAGAGATAGCGGGAGTGGAAGGGAGACCCAGTACTTC.

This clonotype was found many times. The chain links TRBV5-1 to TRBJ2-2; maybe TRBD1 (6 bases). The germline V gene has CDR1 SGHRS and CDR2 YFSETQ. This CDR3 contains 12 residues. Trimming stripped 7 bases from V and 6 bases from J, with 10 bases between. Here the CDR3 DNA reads TGCGCCAGCTCTAAGGGGGCCGGGGAGCTGTTTTTT. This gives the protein CASSKGAGELFF.

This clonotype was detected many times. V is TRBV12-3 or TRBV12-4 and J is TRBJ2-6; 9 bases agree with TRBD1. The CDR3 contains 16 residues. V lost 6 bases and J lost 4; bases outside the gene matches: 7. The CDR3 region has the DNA TGTGCCAGCAGGGGACAGGGCCATACAGGGGCCAACGTCCTGACTTTC. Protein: CASRGQGHTGANVLTF.

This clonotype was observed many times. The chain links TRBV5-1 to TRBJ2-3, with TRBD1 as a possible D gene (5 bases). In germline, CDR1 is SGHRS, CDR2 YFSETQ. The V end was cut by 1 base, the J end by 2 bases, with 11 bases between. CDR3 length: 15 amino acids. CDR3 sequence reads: CASSLIQEDTDTQYF. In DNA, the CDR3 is TGCGCCAGCAGCTTGATACAGGAAGACACAGATACGCAGTATTTT.

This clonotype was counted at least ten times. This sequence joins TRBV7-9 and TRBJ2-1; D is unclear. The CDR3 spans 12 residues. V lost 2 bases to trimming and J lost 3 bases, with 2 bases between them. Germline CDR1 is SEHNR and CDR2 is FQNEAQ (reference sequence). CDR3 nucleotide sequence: TGTGCCAGCAGCTTACGCTACAATGAGCAGTTCTTC. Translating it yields CASSLRYNEQFF. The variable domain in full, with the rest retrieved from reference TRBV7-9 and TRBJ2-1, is DTGVSQNPRHKITKRGQNVTFRCDPISEHNRLYWYRQTLGQGPEFLTYFQNEAQLEKSRLLSDRFSAERPKGSFSTLEIQRTEQGDSAMYLCASSLRYNEQFFGPGTRLTVL.

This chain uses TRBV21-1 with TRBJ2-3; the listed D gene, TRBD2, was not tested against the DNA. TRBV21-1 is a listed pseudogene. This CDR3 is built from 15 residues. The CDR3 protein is CASSKKRQGERTQYF. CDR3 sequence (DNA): TGTGCCAGCAGCAAAAAGCGGCAGGGAGAGCGTACGCAGTATTTT.

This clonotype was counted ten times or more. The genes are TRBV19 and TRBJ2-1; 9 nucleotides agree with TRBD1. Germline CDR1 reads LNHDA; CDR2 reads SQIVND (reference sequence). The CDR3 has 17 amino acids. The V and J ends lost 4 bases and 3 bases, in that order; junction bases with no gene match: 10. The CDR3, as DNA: TGTGCCAGTAGTACTTCGGGACAGGGATCCTACTACAATGAGCAGTTCTTC. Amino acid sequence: CASSTSGQGSYYNEQFF.

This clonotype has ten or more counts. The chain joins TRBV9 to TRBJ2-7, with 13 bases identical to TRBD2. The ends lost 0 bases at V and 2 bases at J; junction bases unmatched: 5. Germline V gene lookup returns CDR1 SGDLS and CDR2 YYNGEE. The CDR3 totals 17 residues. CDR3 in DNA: TGTGCCAGCAGCGTAGAACCGGGACTAGCGGGAACCTACGAGCAGTACTTC. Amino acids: CASSVEPGLAGTYEQYF.